A selection of T cell receptor beta chains follows, all from one sample in a study of blood T cells in healthy people across ages. Via MiXCR, TCRdb re-called the 5' RACE reads, giving one row per CDR3 protein. The sample records hundreds of thousands of distinct CDR3 sequences, roughly three fifths being singletons. The sequenced sample consisted of blood. The receptors shown here come from a man aged 40-49 years in good health. Both conserved end residues are part of each CDR3. A D gene is named only where the DNA matches it firmly. Expanded clones are given a class, and other clones once, few, many or no size at all.

j_call: TRBJ2-3
d_call: NA
v_call: TRBV7-9
clone_size: NA
cdr3_aa: CASSPSPSADTQYF
cdr3_nt: TGTGCCAGCAGTCCAAGTCCCAGTGCAGATACGCAGTATTTT

j_call: TRBJ2-7
d_call: NA
v_call: TRBV5-1
clone_size: NA
cdr3_aa: CASSLDLDLWGYNEQYF
cdr3_nt: TGCGCCAGCAGCTTGGATCTGGACCTATGGGGCTACAATGAGCAGTACTTC

j_call: TRBJ1-6
d_call: NA
v_call: TRBV7-2
clone_size: few
cdr3_aa: CASSPGVSPLHF
cdr3_nt: TGTGCCAGCAGCCCCGGAGTTTCACCCCTCCACTTT

j_call: TRBJ2-4
d_call: NA
v_call: TRBV7-2
clone_size: once
cdr3_aa: CASSGHLEPPIQYF
cdr3_nt: TGTGCCAGCAGCGGCCACCTAGAACCCCCCATTCAGTACTTC

j_call: TRBJ2-3
d_call: TRBD2
v_call: TRBV10-3
clone_size: NA
cdr3_aa: CAISESRGTSGTDTQYF
cdr3_nt: TGTGCCATCAGTGAGTCGAGGGGTACTAGCGGCACAGATACGCAGTATTTT

j_call: TRBJ2-7
d_call: NA
v_call: TRBV4-3
clone_size: NA
cdr3_aa: CASSQDAGLEYEQYF
cdr3_nt: TGCGCCAGCAGCCAAGATGCAGGACTTGAATACGAGCAGTACTTC

j_call: TRBJ2-1
d_call: NA
v_call: TRBV20-1
clone_size: NA
cdr3_aa: CSARSASLSYNEQFF
cdr3_nt: TGCAGTGCTAGAAGTGCTTCCCTCTCCTACAATGAGCAGTTCTTC

j_call: TRBJ2-7
d_call: TRBD2
v_call: TRBV29-1
clone_size: NA
cdr3_aa: CSVEWASGSTNEQYF
cdr3_nt: TGCAGCGTTGAATGGGCTAGCGGGAGTACTAATGAGCAGTACTTC

j_call: TRBJ2-7
d_call: NA
v_call: TRBV5-1
clone_size: few
cdr3_aa: CASSPGTSSSYEQYF
cdr3_nt: TGCGCCAGCAGCCCAGGGACATCTAGCTCCTACGAGCAGTACTTC

j_call: TRBJ2-7
d_call: NA
v_call: TRBV5-1
clone_size: NA
cdr3_aa: CASSSRSVSSYNEQYF
cdr3_nt: TGCGCCAGCAGCTCCCGTAGCGTGAGCTCCTACAATGAGCAGTACTTC

j_call: TRBJ2-7
d_call: TRBD2
v_call: TRBV12-3/TRBV12-4
clone_size: NA
cdr3_aa: CASSPLAGGYNEQYF
cdr3_nt: TGTGCCAGCAGTCCCCTGGCGGGGGGATACAATGAGCAGTACTTC

j_call: TRBJ2-3
d_call: TRBD2
v_call: TRBV28
clone_size: NA
cdr3_aa: CASSKLHGLAGGSAVDTQYF
cdr3_nt: TGTGCCAGCAGTAAACTCCATGGACTAGCGGGAGGAAGTGCGGTAGATACGCAGTATTTT

j_call: TRBJ2-3
d_call: NA
v_call: TRBV7-8
clone_size: NA
cdr3_aa: CASSLSRIRTDTQYF
cdr3_nt: TGTGCCAGCAGCCTGAGCAGGATCCGCACAGATACGCAGTATTTT

j_call: TRBJ2-2
d_call: TRBD1
v_call: TRBV7-2
clone_size: few
cdr3_aa: CASRPPGQGGTGELFF
cdr3_nt: TGTGCCAGCAGACCCCCGGGACAGGGGGGCACCGGGGAGCTGTTTTTT

j_call: TRBJ1-2
d_call: NA
v_call: TRBV12-3/TRBV12-4
clone_size: NA
cdr3_aa: CASNKQGLYGYTF
cdr3_nt: TGTGCCAGCAATAAACAGGGACTCTATGGCTACACCTTC

j_call: TRBJ2-5
d_call: NA
v_call: TRBV4-2
clone_size: few
cdr3_aa: CASSPNRDGETQYF
cdr3_nt: TGTGCCAGCAGCCCAAACAGGGATGGGGAGACCCAGTACTTC

j_call: TRBJ2-2
d_call: TRBD2
v_call: TRBV9
clone_size: few
cdr3_aa: CASSVGSGGTNTGELFF
cdr3_nt: TGTGCCAGCAGCGTAGGCAGCGGGGGTACGAACACCGGGGAGCTGTTTTTT

j_call: TRBJ2-5
d_call: NA
v_call: TRBV9
clone_size: NA
cdr3_aa: CASSAVQGLRETQYF
cdr3_nt: TGTGCCAGCAGCGCGGTACAGGGTTTGCGCGAGACCCAGTACTTC

j_call: TRBJ1-1
d_call: NA
v_call: TRBV20-1
clone_size: NA
cdr3_aa: CSAYANTEAFF
cdr3_nt: TGCAGTGCTTACGCGAACACTGAAGCTTTCTTT

j_call: TRBJ1-2
d_call: NA
v_call: TRBV7-6
clone_size: NA
cdr3_aa: CASSLQGNGYTF
cdr3_nt: TGTGCCAGCAGCCTCCAGGGAAATGGCTACACCTTC

j_call: TRBJ2-5
d_call: NA
v_call: TRBV27
clone_size: NA
cdr3_aa: CASSLGGHDEQYF
cdr3_nt: TGTGCCAGCAGTTTAGGGGGGCACGATGAGCAGTACTTC

j_call: TRBJ2-1
d_call: TRBD2
v_call: TRBV27
clone_size: once
cdr3_aa: CASFASGSVEQFF
cdr3_nt: TGTGCCAGCTTCGCTAGCGGGAGTGTTGAGCAGTTCTTC

j_call: TRBJ2-3
d_call: TRBD1
v_call: TRBV6-2/TRBV6-3
clone_size: NA
cdr3_aa: CASSSGTGVLDTQYF
cdr3_nt: TGTGCCAGCAGTTCCGGGACAGGGGTTTTGGATACGCAGTATTTT

j_call: TRBJ1-2
d_call: NA
v_call: TRBV13
clone_size: NA
cdr3_aa: CASSDGGNYGYTF
cdr3_nt: TGTGCCAGCAGTGACGGGGGAAACTATGGCTACACCTTC

j_call: TRBJ2-3
d_call: NA
v_call: TRBV19
clone_size: NA
cdr3_aa: CASTTGVTDTQYF
cdr3_nt: TGTGCCAGTACTACAGGAGTCACAGATACGCAGTATTTT

j_call: TRBJ1-4
d_call: NA
v_call: TRBV7-2
clone_size: NA
cdr3_aa: CASSSGRFQKLFF
cdr3_nt: TGTGCCAGCAGCTCGGGACGGTTTCAAAAACTGTTTTTT

j_call: TRBJ1-5
d_call: NA
v_call: TRBV7-9
clone_size: few
cdr3_aa: CASSLAIPGQPQHF
cdr3_nt: TGTGCCAGCAGCTTAGCTATTCCCGGCCAGCCCCAGCATTTT

j_call: TRBJ2-1
d_call: NA
v_call: TRBV13
clone_size: NA
cdr3_aa: CASRQTGSVYNEQFF
cdr3_nt: TGTGCCAGCAGACAGACGGGGTCGGTCTACAATGAGCAGTTCTTC

j_call: TRBJ1-2
d_call: NA
v_call: TRBV27
clone_size: few
cdr3_aa: CASSFGSAYGYTF
cdr3_nt: TGTGCCAGCAGTTTTGGCAGCGCCTATGGCTACACCTTC

j_call: TRBJ1-5
d_call: TRBD1
v_call: TRBV7-9
clone_size: NA
cdr3_aa: CASRKTGPDQPQHF
cdr3_nt: TGTGCCAGCAGGAAGACAGGGCCGGATCAGCCCCAGCATTTT

j_call: TRBJ2-7
d_call: TRBD2
v_call: TRBV4-1
clone_size: few
cdr3_aa: CASSDPGLPYEQYF
cdr3_nt: TGCGCCAGCAGCGACCCGGGACTACCTTACGAGCAGTACTTC

j_call: TRBJ2-3
d_call: TRBD2
v_call: TRBV11-2
clone_size: NA
cdr3_aa: CASSSGGGQTDPQYF
cdr3_nt: TGTGCCAGCAGCTCGGGGGGGGGACAAACAGATCCGCAGTATTTT

j_call: TRBJ2-1
d_call: TRBD2
v_call: TRBV4-1
clone_size: NA
cdr3_aa: CASSQATSGRAGNEQFF
cdr3_nt: TGCGCCAGCAGCCAAGCGACTAGCGGGAGGGCCGGCAATGAGCAGTTCTTC

j_call: TRBJ2-3
d_call: NA
v_call: TRBV5-1
clone_size: once
cdr3_aa: CASSPIQTDTQYF
cdr3_nt: TGCGCCAGCAGCCCCATCCAGACAGATACGCAGTATTTT

j_call: TRBJ2-7
d_call: NA
v_call: TRBV6-2/TRBV6-3
clone_size: few
cdr3_aa: CASSYDFRGPYEQYF
cdr3_nt: TGTGCCAGCAGTTACGACTTTCGGGGACCCTACGAGCAGTACTTC

j_call: TRBJ2-7
d_call: NA
v_call: TRBV2
clone_size: NA
cdr3_aa: CASRKDPYEQYF
cdr3_nt: TGTGCCAGCAGAAAGGACCCCTACGAGCAGTACTTC

j_call: TRBJ2-1
d_call: NA
v_call: TRBV3-1
clone_size: NA
cdr3_aa: CASSQQKRADDNEQFF
cdr3_nt: TGTGCCAGCAGCCAACAAAAGCGTGCCGATGACAATGAGCAGTTCTTC

j_call: TRBJ2-7
d_call: NA
v_call: TRBV29-1
clone_size: NA
cdr3_aa: CSVDKTNSRRSYEQYF
cdr3_nt: TGCAGCGTTGATAAGACCAACAGCCGAAGAAGCTACGAGCAGTACTTC

j_call: TRBJ2-5
d_call: NA
v_call: TRBV20-1
clone_size: few
cdr3_aa: CSATTGLPRETQYF
cdr3_nt: TGCAGTGCTACAACGGGACTCCCACGAGAGACCCAGTACTTC

j_call: TRBJ2-1
d_call: NA
v_call: TRBV20-1
clone_size: NA
cdr3_aa: CSASWYDNEQFF
cdr3_nt: TGCAGTGCTAGCTGGTATGACAATGAGCAGTTCTTC

j_call: TRBJ2-1
d_call: NA
v_call: TRBV7-3
clone_size: NA
cdr3_aa: CVSSSTGNGDNEQFF
cdr3_nt: TGTGTCAGCAGCTCCACCGGGAACGGAGACAATGAGCAGTTCTTC

j_call: TRBJ2-2
d_call: NA
v_call: TRBV12-3/TRBV12-4
clone_size: few
cdr3_aa: CASSQRTGELFF
cdr3_nt: TGTGCCAGCAGTCAAAGGACAGGGGAGCTGTTTTTT